This is a list of T cell receptor beta chains from one sample in a study of blood T cell repertoires in COVID-19. Clones were read by immunoSEQ multiplex PCR, and TCRdb kept only the in-frame ones, dropping some. The table records about 70,000 clones, more than 75% of them present only once. The material sequenced was peripheral blood. Every receptor here comes from a woman older than 75 with active or convalescent COVID-19. The CDR3 runs from the conserved cysteine through the conserved F or W. The D gene is left open where the match is weak. A row's size may be missing; if present it is once, few, many or a size class.

d_call j_call clone_size v_call cdr3_nt cdr3_aa
TRBD2 TRBJ2-5 - TRBV7-2 TGTGCCAGCAGCTTAAGAGGACTAGCGGGGGAAGGGGGATCCGAGACCCAGTACTTC CASSLRGLAGEGGSETQYF
TRBD1 TRBJ2-3 - TRBV7-3 TGTGCCAGCAGCCGCGGACAGGGAATCGCTAGCACAGATACGCAGTATTTT CASSRGQGIASTDTQYF
- TRBJ2-2 - TRBV5-1 TGCGCCAGCAGCGCGAGGGTGGAAACCGGGGAGCTGTTTTTT CASSARVETGELFF
- TRBJ1-1 - TRBV3-1/TRBV3-2 TGTGCCAGCAGCCAAGTCGGGGGGACTGAAGCTTTCTTT CASSQVGGTEAFF
TRBD1 TRBJ2-5 - TRBV11-2 TGTGCCAGCAGCTTAACAGGGGCGGCAGGTCCAGAGACCCAGTACTTC CASSLTGAAGPETQYF
TRBD1 TRBJ1-5 - TRBV7-8 TGTGCCAGCAGCTTAAGCTGGACAGGGCTTAACCAGCCCCAGCATTTT CASSLSWTGLNQPQHF
- TRBJ1-2 - TRBV7-2 TGTGCCAGCAGTCGGACTCCCGGGACAAATGGCTACACCTTC CASSRTPGTNGYTF
TRBD1 TRBJ1-5 - TRBV28 TGTGCCAGCAACTCACAGGGGAAGCCCCAGCATTTT CASNSQGKPQHF
TRBD1 TRBJ1-4 - TRBV5-1 TGCGCCAGCAGCCCCGGACAGGGGGCGGAAAAACTGTTTTTT CASSPGQGAEKLFF
TRBD2 TRBJ2-7 - TRBV30 TGTGCCTGGAGTAGCGGGGGGACCTACGAGCAGTACTTC CAWSSGGTYEQYF
- TRBJ2-3 - TRBV5-1 TGCGCCAGCAGCTTCCGGGCTAGCGGCACAGATACGCAGTATTTT CASSFRASGTDTQYF
TRBD2 TRBJ2-2 - TRBV19 TGTGCCAGTAGTAAACCCCCGGGACTACCCAACACCGGGGAGCTGTTTTTT CASSKPPGLPNTGELFF
TRBD2 TRBJ2-7 - TRBV11-2 TGTGCCAGCAGCATACTAGCGGGGGGAGGCTACGAGCAGTACTTC CASSILAGGGYEQYF
- TRBJ1-3 - TRBV5-1 TGCGCCAGCAGCATGACAGTTGGAAACACCATATATTTT CASSMTVGNTIYF
TRBD1 TRBJ1-5 - TRBV28 TGTGCCAGCAGTTCTGGACAGGGTTTAATAGAGCCCCAGCATTTT CASSSGQGLIEPQHF
- TRBJ2-1 once TRBV2 TGTGCCAGCAGTGAAGGGCTAGCATCTGAGCAGTTCTTC CASSEGLASEQFF
- TRBJ1-1 - TRBV10-2 TGCGCCAGCACCATACGAGGCCGAAACTTAAACACTGAAGCTTTCTTT CASTIRGRNLNTEAFF
TRBD2 TRBJ2-5 - TRBV7-8 TGTGCCAGCAGCTTAGGGACTAGCGGGGGAGAGACCCAGTACTTC CASSLGTSGGETQYF
- TRBJ1-2 once TRBV3-1/TRBV3-2 TGTGCCAGCAGCCCGATCGGGTCTATTGGCTACACCTTC CASSPIGSIGYTF
- TRBJ2-3 - TRBV6-6 TGTGCCAGCACCTCCCGGCGGTTGTACAGCACAGATACGCAGTATTTT CASTSRRLYSTDTQYF
- TRBJ1-4 - TRBV18 TGTGCCAGCTCACCATTTTTTCAGAATGAAAAACTGTTTTTT CASSPFFQNEKLFF
- TRBJ2-7 - TRBV27 TGTGCCACGAAACCCAGACAGGGACTTACCTACGAGCAGTACTTC CATKPRQGLTYEQYF
TRBD1 TRBJ1-4 once TRBV6-5 TGTGCCAGCAGACTTAACAGGGGGCGCGGGGAAAAACTGTTTTTT CASRLNRGRGEKLFF
- TRBJ2-7 - TRBV6-2/TRBV6-3 TGTGCCAGCAGTTACCGGGCAGGGGAGACCTACGAGCAGTACTTC CASSYRAGETYEQYF
TRBD1 TRBJ2-2 - TRBV2 TGTGCCAGCGGGACAGACACCGGGGAGCTGTTTTTT CASGTDTGELFF
- TRBJ1-2 once TRBV6-6 TGTGCCAGCAGTTCCCCAGGGCTAGGCTATGGCTACACCTTC CASSSPGLGYGYTF
TRBD2 TRBJ2-2 once TRBV18 TGTGCCAGCTCACCACCGGCGGGGGGGCAACACACCGGGGAGCTGTTTTTT CASSPPAGGQHTGELFF
- TRBJ1-6 - TRBV3-1/TRBV3-2 TGTGCCAGCAGCCAAGATATAGTGTCGGGTTCACCCCTCCACTTT CASSQDIVSGSPLHF
TRBD1 TRBJ1-1 once TRBV19 TGTGCCAGTAGTATTTCGACAGGGGAAATGAACACTGAAGCTTTCTTT CASSISTGEMNTEAFF
- TRBJ2-7 few TRBV7-2 TGTGCCAGCAGCTTAGCGAGACAGGCGGGCGAGCAGTACTTC CASSLARQAGEQYF
- TRBJ2-1 - TRBV20-1 TGCAGTGCTAGTTTCGTTATCTACAATGAGCAGTTCTTC CSASFVIYNEQFF
- TRBJ2-5 - TRBV24-1 TGTGCCACCGGAGGGCGGGGCGGGGAGACCCAGTACTTC CATGGRGGETQYF
- TRBJ1-1 - TRBV30 TGTGCCTGGAGGCCAGGGGCAGGCACTGAAGCTTTCTTT CAWRPGAGTEAFF
TRBD1 TRBJ1-2 - TRBV18 TGTGCCAGCTCACCGAGACAGGGGGCGAACTATGGCTACACCTTC CASSPRQGANYGYTF
- TRBJ1-1 - TRBV30 TGTGCCTGGAGGGACACTTACACTGAAGCTTTCTTT CAWRDTYTEAFF
TRBD1 TRBJ2-5 - TRBV9 TGTGCCAGCAGCCCAGACAGGGTTGAGACCCAGTACTTC CASSPDRVETQYF
- TRBJ1-1 - TRBV5-6 TGTGCCAGCGGAGGACAGTACAACACTGAAGCTTTCTTT CASGGQYNTEAFF
TRBD1 TRBJ1-1 - TRBV4-1 TGCGCCAGCAGCCAAGAGGACAGGGGGAACACTGAAGCTTTCTTT CASSQEDRGNTEAFF
- TRBJ1-2 once TRBV11-2 TGTGCCAGCAGCTTAGATGGACGGAAAATAGGGGCAGAAGGCTACACCTTC CASSLDGRKIGAEGYTF
- TRBJ2-5 - TRBV6-5 TGTGCCAGTAAGACCGGGGACACAAAAGAGACCCAGTACTTC CASKTGDTKETQYF
TRBD1 TRBJ2-3 - TRBV5-6 TGTGCCAGCAGCTTGTACAGGGGAGATACGCAGTATTTT CASSLYRGDTQYF
TRBD1 TRBJ2-5 - TRBV30 TGTGCCTGGTCTCCATTGGACAGGGAAGAGACCCAGTACTTC CAWSPLDREETQYF
- TRBJ2-7 - TRBV6-2/TRBV6-3 TGTGCCAGCAGTTGGGGCAGTGGCTCCTACGAGCAGTACTTC CASSWGSGSYEQYF
- TRBJ1-6 - TRBV10-3 TGTGCCATCAGTGAGTCTGGGTTCCGGGATTCACCCCTCCACTTT CAISESGFRDSPLHF
- TRBJ1-6 - TRBV4-3 TGCGCCAGCAGCCAAGATTTACAGGGCCAGACCGGGCGAGTTAACCGGTACTCACCCCTCCACTTT CASSQDLQGQTGRVNRYSPLHF
- TRBJ1-6 - TRBV6-5 TGTGCCAGCAACCGCGACAGAAACTATAATTCACCCCTCCACTTT CASNRDRNYNSPLHF
- TRBJ1-5 - TRBV7-2 TGTGCCAGCAGCTTAGGTTCGCAGAGCAATCAGCCCCAGCATTTT CASSLGSQSNQPQHF
- TRBJ2-7 - TRBV11-2 TGTGCCAGCAGCTTAGATAGGAGGGTTCAGAGCCTATCCTACGAGCAGTACTTC CASSLDRRVQSLSYEQYF
TRBD2 TRBJ2-1 - TRBV4-3 TGCGCCAGCAGCCACCCCGGAGTAGCGGGGAGGAATGAGCAGTTCTTC CASSHPGVAGRNEQFF
- TRBJ2-5 - TRBV11-2 TGTGCCAGCAGCCGCGAAAGGGGTGATTGGACCCAGTACTTC CASSRERGDWTQYF
- TRBJ2-5 - TRBV6-5 TGTGCCAGCAGCCGCGGACAGCCCTCGGGGGAGACCCAGTACTTC CASSRGQPSGETQYF
- TRBJ2-5 - TRBV4-2 TGTGCCAGCAGCCAATTCGGGGGGCTACAAGAGACCCAGTACTTC CASSQFGGLQETQYF
- TRBJ1-5 - TRBV9 TGTGCCAGCAGCGTAGGATTCGGAGGGAATCAGCCCCAGCATTTT CASSVGFGGNQPQHF
- TRBJ1-1 once TRBV5-1 TGCGCCAGCAGCTGGGACAAAGACACTGAAGCTTTCTTT CASSWDKDTEAFF
- TRBJ1-2 few TRBV15 TGTGCCACCAGCAGAACGGGGGACCCACGGGAGGGCTACACCTTC CATSRTGDPREGYTF
- TRBJ1-1 - TRBV5-4 TGTGCCAGCAGTCCTGACGGGGGGAACACTGAAGCTTTCTTT CASSPDGGNTEAFF
TRBD1 TRBJ1-2 - TRBV5-5 TGTGCCAGCAGTTCGGGACAGGGGGGTTTCTATGGCTACACCTTC CASSSGQGGFYGYTF